One T cell receptor (beta chain) is described in this entry. Its target is unknown. These data originate in a study of T cell responses to AZD1222 COVID-19 vaccine. Study information: Pooled in the analysis were second doses at about 4 or about 12 weeks. Study findings and constraints: Only 5 or 6 people who got AZD1222 tested seropositive at baseline. Following two doses of AZD1222, Spike-specific TCR breadth and depth rose.

The method was immunoSEQ multiplex PCR; TCRdb's version includes in-frame clones alone and lacks a portion of them. The data show fewer than 200,000 clones, with around 90% seen just once and around 5.8% held by the top ten. The CDR3 covers 15 residues. With 5 bases removed from V and 7 bases from J, the gap between germline ends came to 15 bases. CDR1 is MNHEY and CDR2 is SVGAGI in the germline V gene. The chain carries TRBV6-5 and TRBJ1-6, with D possibly being TRBD1 (5 bases). The receptor comes from an adult in good health. Sequenced material: peripheral blood, taken on day 0 of AZD1222 vaccination. CDR3 sequence reads: CASSPTGPANSPLHF. As DNA, the CDR3 is TGTGCCAGCAGTCCTACAGGCCCTGCGAATTCACCCCTCCACTTT.